The 24 T cell receptor beta chains below all came from one sample that was sequenced in a study of blood T cell repertoires in COVID-19. Data came from immunoSEQ multiplex PCR; TCRdb stores just in-frame clones and leaves some out. This sample yields 150,000 to 200,000 clones, of which around 73% are seen a single time; roughly 17% belongs to the top ten. The sequenced sample consisted of PBMCs or T cells enriched from blood (not recorded which). Source of these receptors: a woman in her 50s who had recovered from COVID-19.

The chain employs TRBV4-3 and TRBJ1-4; tentative D call: TRBD1 (6 bases). The germline gives CDR1 LGHNA, CDR2 YSLEER. This CDR3 is built from 17 residues. V dropped 0 bases and J dropped 7 bases, with 18 bases sitting between them. The CDR3 loop reads CASSQDYQGMVREKLFF. As DNA, the CDR3 is TGCGCCAGCAGCCAAGACTACCAGGGGATGGTACGTGAAAAACTGTTTTTT.

This chain links TRBV20-1 with TRBJ1-1; the match to TRBD1 covers 7 bases. The CDR3 is 11 residues long. V lost 7 bases and J lost 4; bases outside the gene matches: 3. Germline V gives CDR1 DFQATT, CDR2 SNEGSKA (reference sequence). CDR3 DNA sequence: TGCAGTGTTACAGGGGTCACTGAAGCTTTCTTT. Its protein is CSVTGVTEAFF.

V and J are TRBV7-6 and TRBJ1-3; D remains unclear. The CDR3 consists of 16 residues. The germline CDR1 and CDR2 sequences are SGHVS and FNYEAQ. Trimming cost V 5 bases and J 0 bases, with 14 bases left between them. The CDR3, as DNA: TGTGCCAGCAGCCCCGAACCAGATGGCTCTGGAAACACCATATATTTT. This encodes CASSPEPDGSGNTIYF.

The chain combines TRBV28 with TRBJ1-5; no clear D gene. Between the trimmed V and J ends, which lost 4 bases and 9 bases, there was a span of 16 bases. The CDR3 spans 14 residues. Per germline, CDR1 MDHEN and CDR2 SYDVKM. The CDR3 is CASSSGLLRGPQHF. The CDR3, as DNA: TGTGCCAGCAGTTCCGGACTATTACGCGGGCCCCAGCATTTT.

The chain employs TRBV28 and TRBJ2-7, with 10 nucleotides matching TRBD2. This CDR3 comprises 15 residues. V shed 3 bases and J 4 bases; nucleotides not matched to a gene: 6. Germline values: CDR1 MDHEN, CDR2 SYDVKM. The CDR3 loop reads CASSLGETSGYEQYF. The CDR3, as DNA: TGTGCCAGCAGTTTGGGGGAGACTAGCGGGTACGAGCAGTACTTC.

This clone was recorded many times. This sequence joins TRBV5-4 and TRBJ2-3; 10 bases map to TRBD2. Germline trimming cut 4 bases from V and 13 bases from J; bases unmatched to any gene: 6. CDR1 and CDR2 (germline): SGHNT, YYREEE (reference sequence). CDR3 length: 12 residues. The CDR3 bases are TGTGCCAGCAGCGGGAGCGGGAGGGCCAAGTATTTT. Translated, it gives CASSGSGRAKYF.

A few counts support this clone. The rearrangement joins TRBV29-1 to TRBJ1-2; a possible D gene is TRBD1 (6 bases). Trimming cost V 5 bases and J 3 bases, with 22 bases left between them. This CDR3 is 16 amino acids long. Per the germline V gene, CDR1 is SQVTM and CDR2 is ANQGSEA. In DNA form, the CDR3 reads TGCAGCGTTCCCCACAGGGTCCAGGGAGGGGACTATGGCTACACCTTC. This gives the protein CSVPHRVQGGDYGYTF.

This clone was detected only once. The chain uses TRBV27 and TRBJ1-4; D gene unclear. The CDR3 spans 12 residues. Looked up from germline, CDR1 is MNHEY and CDR2 is SMNVEV (reference sequence). With 3 bases removed from V and 7 bases from J, the gap between germline ends came to 6 bases. This CDR3 reads CASSFSGEKLFF. The CDR3 DNA reads TGTGCCAGCAGTTTCAGTGGTGAAAAACTGTTTTTT.

V usage is TRBV7-8 and J usage is TRBJ2-7; TRBD2 might be the D (6 bases). CDR3 length: 14 amino acids. The V gene's germline CDR1 is SGHVS and CDR2 FQNEAQ. With 3 bases removed from V and 4 bases from J, the gap between germline ends came to 13 bases. The CDR3 loop reads CASSFGGNGYEQYF. CDR3 in DNA: TGTGCCAGCAGCTTCGGAGGGAATGGTTACGAGCAGTACTTC.

The J gene is TRBJ2-7, the V gene TRBV6-6, with D maybe TRBD2 (6 bases). The V and J ends lost 6 bases and 7 bases respectively, with 19 bases between them. The germline V gene has CDR1 MNHNY and CDR2 SVGAGI (reference sequence). This CDR3 is built from 14 residues. CDR3: CASRPGTSAREQYF. The CDR3 DNA reads as TGTGCCAGCAGACCCGGGACTTCCGCCAGGGAGCAGTACTTC.

The chain is built from TRBV6-5 and TRBJ2-7; a weak D match, TRBD2 (6 bases). Germline CDR1 reads MNHEY; CDR2 reads SVGAGI. V gave up 7 bases and J gave up 1 base, with 11 bases separating them. The CDR3 contains 13 residues. CDR3 protein: CASKPSASYEQYF. DNA for the CDR3: TGTGCCAGCAAGCCTAGCGCATCCTACGAGCAGTACTTC.

The chain joins TRBV28 to TRBJ2-7; 10 nucleotides align to TRBD1. The germline V gene has CDR1 MDHEN and CDR2 SYDVKM. After removal of 4 bases from V and 2 bases from J, the junction contained 2 bases not matched to a gene. The CDR3 sequence is 14 residues long. The CDR3 protein is CASSSGTGAYEQYF. In DNA, the CDR3 is TGTGCCAGCAGTTCGGGGACAGGGGCCTACGAGCAGTACTTC.

J is TRBJ2-7 and V is TRBV18, with 9 positions matching TRBD2. Trimming removed 3 bases from V and 1 base from J; junction bases left unmatched: 13. Germline-derived CDR1 and CDR2 are KGHSH and LQKENI. The CDR3 has 18 residues. The chain's CDR3 is CASSPPRGLAHKSYEQYF. In DNA form, the CDR3 reads TGTGCCAGCTCACCTCCCCGAGGACTAGCGCATAAGTCCTACGAGCAGTACTTC.

This rearrangement joins TRBV25-1 to TRBJ1-5; no clear D gene. The ends were cut back, 5 bases at V and 3 bases at J, with 14 bases in the middle. This CDR3 has 15 amino acids. Germline V gene lookup returns CDR1 MGHDK and CDR2 SYGVNS. The CDR3, as DNA: TGTGCCAGCAGTCAGGCAGACGGATTCAATCAGCCCCAGCATTTT. As protein: CASSQADGFNQPQHF.

Note on this clone: A read error may account for a junction end that differs from germline. The chain couples TRBV4-2 to TRBJ1-1; TRBD1 is a possible D gene (5 bases). Germline V gene sequence: CDR1 LGHNA, CDR2 YNFKEQ. The CDR3 has 14 amino acids. CDR3 protein: CASTQMGGRTEAFF. CDR3 in DNA: TGTGCCAGCACCCAAATGGGGGGGAGGACTGAAGCTTTCTTT.

This chain connects TRBV7-9 to TRBJ2-1, with TRBD2 matching over 8 bases. J lost 7 bases, V lost 2 bases, and 16 bases had no gene match. The CDR3 extends over 18 amino acids. Germline CDR1 and CDR2: SEHNR and FQNEAQ (reference sequence). CDR3 nucleotide sequence: TGTGCCAGCAGCTTACGGGTATGGCCCGGGAGGGCTGGGAATGAGCAGTTCTTC. Translation: CASSLRVWPGRAGNEQFF.

This chain links TRBV4-1 with TRBJ1-2, with D unclear. The CDR3 is made up of 16 amino acids. Trimming stripped 0 bases from V and 4 bases from J, with 15 bases between. From germline, CDR1 is MGHRA and CDR2 YSYEKL. CDR3 sequence: CASSQEGPGSAYGYTF. The DNA of the CDR3 is TGCGCCAGCAGCCAAGAAGGGCCGGGGTCCGCCTATGGCTACACCTTC.

Concerning this clone itself: This may stem from a read error, because a much larger clone lies one nucleotide away. V is TRBV7-2 and J is TRBJ2-1, with a tentative D call TRBD2 (6 bases). The CDR3 extends over 14 amino acids. Germline CDR1 and CDR2: SGHTA and FQGNSA. V lost 1 base and J lost 3, with 7 bases in between. CDR3 sequence: CASSLGGVYNEQFF. The CDR3, as DNA: TGTGCCAGCAGCTTAGGGGGGGTCTACAATGAGCAGTTCTTC. Drawing the rest from reference TRBV7-2 and TRBJ2-1, the complete variable domain is GAGVSQSPSNKVTEKGKDVELRCDPISGHTALYWYRQSLGQGLEFLIYFQGNSAPDKSGLPSDRFSAERTGGSVSTLTIQRTQQEDSAVYLCASSLGGVYNEQFFGPGTRLTVL.

This chain joins TRBV19 and TRBJ1-5, with D maybe TRBD1 (6 bases). This CDR3 is 16 amino acids long. Germline V CDR1 and CDR2: LNHDA, SQIVND (reference sequence). Between the trimmed V and J ends, which lost 8 bases and 5 bases, there was a span of 22 bases. The CDR3 nucleotides read TGTGCCAGTGGATTGGGCGTAGGGGGGGCTTATCAGCCCCAGCATTTT. Encoded protein: CASGLGVGGAYQPQHF.

The gene calls are TRBV18 and TRBJ1-1, with D possibly matching TRBD1 (6 bases). CDR3 length equals 14 residues. CDR1 and CDR2 (germline): KGHSH, LQKENI. V gave up 3 bases and J gave up 5 bases, with 13 bases separating them. The CDR3 sequence is CASSPRTEGTEAFF. For the CDR3, the DNA is TGTGCCAGCTCACCCCGGACAGAGGGGACTGAAGCTTTCTTT.

This clone was detected a few times. V usage is TRBV19 and J usage is TRBJ1-6; no firm D call. Germline-derived CDR1 and CDR2 are LNHDA and SQIVND (reference sequence). V was cut by 3 bases and J by 5 bases, with 11 bases left in between. The CDR3 has 15 residues. The CDR3 spells CASSIGKTHNSPLHF. Here the CDR3 DNA reads TGTGCCAGTAGTATTGGAAAGACACATAATTCACCCCTCCACTTT.

The chain couples TRBV7-9 to TRBJ1-2; D possibly corresponds to TRBD1 (6 bases). The germline V gene has CDR1 SEHNR and CDR2 FQNEAQ (reference sequence). The CDR3 consists of 14 residues. V gave up 3 bases and J gave up 5 bases, with 13 bases separating them. CDR3 DNA: TGTGCCAGCAGCTTCGAGGGGGTTGGATATGGCTACACCTTC. Its translation is CASSFEGVGYGYTF.

The chain carries TRBV7-3 and TRBJ2-5; D might be TRBD1 (6 bases). With 2 bases removed from V and 1 base from J, the gap between germline ends came to 11 bases. Germline V gives CDR1 SGHTA, CDR2 FQGTGA. There are 15 residues in the CDR3. The CDR3 sequence is CASSLGPGAQETQYF. As DNA, the CDR3 is TGTGCCAGCAGCTTAGGTCCAGGGGCCCAAGAGACCCAGTACTTC.

The rearrangement links TRBV7-3 to TRBJ2-2; TRBD1 agrees at 7 bases. Looked up from germline, CDR1 is SGHTA and CDR2 is FQGTGA. Trimming took 6 bases from V and 0 from J; bases not matched to a gene: 7. This CDR3 spans 16 amino acids. CDR3 in DNA: TGTGCCAGCAGTTCTGCCGGGACAGCGAACACCGGGGAGCTGTTTTTT. Translation: CASSSAGTANTGELFF. Combining the CDR3 with reference TRBV7-3 and TRBJ2-2 gives the whole variable domain GAGVSQTPSNKVTEKGKYVELRCDPISGHTALYWYRQSLGQGPEFLIYFQGTGAADDSGLPNDRFFAVRPEGSVSTLKIQRTERGDSAVYLCASSSAGTANTGELFFGEGSRLTVL.